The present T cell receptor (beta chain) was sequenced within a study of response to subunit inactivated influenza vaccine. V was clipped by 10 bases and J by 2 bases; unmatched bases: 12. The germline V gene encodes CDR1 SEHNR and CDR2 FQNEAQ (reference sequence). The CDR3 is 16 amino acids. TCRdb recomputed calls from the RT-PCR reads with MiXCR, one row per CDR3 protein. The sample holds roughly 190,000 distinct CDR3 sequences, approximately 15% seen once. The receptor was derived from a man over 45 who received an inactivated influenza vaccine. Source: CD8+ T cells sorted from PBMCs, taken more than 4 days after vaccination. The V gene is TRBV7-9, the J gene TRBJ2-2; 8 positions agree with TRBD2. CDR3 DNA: TGTGCCAACAATCCCGTGACTAGCGAAAACACCGGGGAGCTGTTTTTT. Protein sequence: CANNPVTSENTGELFF.